Shown below are 23 T cell receptor beta chains from a single sample sequenced in a study of cytomegalovirus exposure and HLA in healthy donors. The PCR ran on 60 Vbeta and 13 Jbeta primers. TCRdb's table, derived via immunoSEQ multiplex PCR, lists solely in-frame clones and lacks some. The sample includes over 250,000 clones, roughly two thirds of them seen just once. The sequencing input was PBMCs. Receptor source: a female donor in good health and CMV-seronegative.

The J gene is TRBJ1-3, the V gene TRBV2; D remains ambiguous. This CDR3 region has 13 residues. V lost 6 bases and J 5 bases, leaving 11 bases between the germline ends. Germline V gives CDR1 SNHLY, CDR2 FYNNEI. Here the CDR3 DNA reads TGTGCCAGCAGCCCCGGAGGGCGAAACACCATATATTTT. Its translation is CASSPGGRNTIYF. The whole variable domain, filled in from reference TRBV2 and TRBJ1-3, reads EPEVTQTPSHQVTQMGQEVILRCVPISNHLYFYWYRQILGQKVEFLVSFYNNEISEKSEIFDDQFSVERPDGSNFTLKIRSTKLEDSAMYFCASSPGGRNTIYFGEGSWLTVV.

This clone was seen a single time. In DNA form, the CDR3 reads TGTGCCAGCGGACACAGGGCTCCCCTCTCTGGGGCCAACGTCCTGACTTTC. Its translation: CASGHRAPLSGANVLTF. The chain joins TRBV27 to TRBJ2-6, with a tentative D call TRBD1 (6 bases). With 8 bases removed from V and 0 bases from J, the gap between germline ends came to 17 bases. In germline, CDR1 is MNHEY, CDR2 SMNVEV (reference sequence). CDR3 length: 17 amino acids.

This rearrangement joins TRBV19 to TRBJ1-6, with 9 bases lining up with TRBD1. The germline CDR1 and CDR2 sequences are LNHDA and SQIVND (reference sequence). The CDR3 sequence is 14 residues long. The J segment lost 9 bases and the V segment lost 4 bases, leaving 4 bases of the junction unmatched. CDR3 sequence: CASSSGQGSSPLHF. The CDR3 bases are TGTGCCAGTAGTAGCGGACAGGGGAGTTCACCCCTCCACTTT.

This sequence joins TRBV6-5 and TRBJ2-5; D may be TRBD2 (6 bases). V was trimmed by 6 bases and J by 4 bases, leaving 12 bases between them. The CDR3 is made up of 13 amino acids. Germline V gene data show CDR1 as MNHEY and CDR2 as SVGAGI. The CDR3 DNA reads as TGTGCCAGCAGCCAACGGGAGCGAGAGACCCAGTACTTC. It codes for CASSQRERETQYF.

V gene TRBV11-3 combines with J gene TRBJ2-7, with D perhaps matching TRBD2 (6 bases). Germline V gives CDR1 SGHNT, CDR2 YENEEA. V was cut by 5 bases and J by 2 bases, with 10 bases left in between. This CDR3 comprises 13 residues. CDR3 sequence: CASSTRLAYEQYF. The DNA of the CDR3 is TGTGCCAGCAGCACTCGACTAGCCTACGAGCAGTACTTC.

In its sample, this clone was seen a few times. As DNA, the CDR3 is TGCGCCAGCAGCCTAGATGGGGGGGCCTCTTATCCTAACTATGGCTACACCTTC. This sequence encodes CASSLDGGASYPNYGYTF. The chain couples TRBV5-1 to TRBJ1-2; D may be TRBD1 (6 bases). The germline V gene has CDR1 SGHRS and CDR2 YFSETQ. The CDR3 extends over 18 amino acids. Trimming removed 4 bases from V and 0 bases from J, with 22 bases in between. Full variable domain (remainder filled in from reference TRBV5-1 and TRBJ1-2): KAGVTQTPRYLIKTRGQQVTLSCSPISGHRSVSWYQQTPGQGLQFLFEYFSETQRNKGNFPGRFSGRQFSNSRSEMNVSTLELGDSALYLCASSLDGGASYPNYGYTFGSGTRLTVV.

The chain has TRBV5-6 and TRBJ2-1, with D perhaps TRBD2 (6 bases). Germline CDR1 reads SGHDT; CDR2 reads YYEEEE. Trimming took 4 bases from V and 2 from J, leaving 13 bases between them. CDR3 length: 15 residues. CDR3 nucleotide sequence: TGTGCCAGCAGCCAACTAGGGACTGCCTACAATGAGCAGTTCTTC. Translated, it gives CASSQLGTAYNEQFF. Variable domain in full (rest from reference TRBV5-6 and TRBJ2-1): DAGVTQSPTHLIKTRGQQVTLRCSPKSGHDTVSWYQQALGQGPQFIFQYYEEEERQRGNFPDRFSGHQFPNYSSELNVNALLLGDSALYLCASSQLGTAYNEQFFGPGTRLTVL.

The chain carries TRBV5-6 and TRBJ2-1; 7 nucleotides line up with TRBD2. V dropped 2 bases and J dropped 0; count of bases not matched to a gene: 5. Germline assignment: CDR1 SGHDT and CDR2 YYEEEE. This CDR3 has 16 residues. The CDR3 reads CASSFGAGSSYNEQFF. CDR3 in DNA: TGTGCCAGCAGCTTTGGAGCGGGAAGCTCCTACAATGAGCAGTTCTTC. The full variable domain, rest sourced from reference TRBV5-6 and TRBJ2-1, is DAGVTQSPTHLIKTRGQQVTLRCSPKSGHDTVSWYQQALGQGPQFIFQYYEEEERQRGNFPDRFSGHQFPNYSSELNVNALLLGDSALYLCASSFGAGSSYNEQFFGPGTRLTVL.

This clone was observed a few times. The chain has TRBV27 and TRBJ1-2, with 7 bases fitting TRBD1. V gave up 8 bases and J gave up 4 bases; unmatched junction bases: 7. The CDR3 loop spans 13 amino acids. CDR1 is MNHEY, CDR2 SMNVEV, per germline (reference sequence). The CDR3 coding sequence is TGTGCCAGCGGAACAGGGGAGGCCTATGGCTACACCTTC. Protein sequence: CASGTGEAYGYTF.

This clone was detected only a few times. The chain is built from TRBV10-1 and TRBJ2-3, with a weak D call TRBD2 (6 bases). V lost 3 bases and J 0 bases, leaving 10 bases between the germline ends. In germline, CDR1 is WNHNN, CDR2 SYGVQD (reference sequence). CDR3 length equals 15 residues. CDR3 loop: CASSDPGLSTDTQYF. The CDR3 region has the DNA TGCGCCAGCAGTGATCCGGGACTCAGCACAGATACGCAGTATTTT.

V is TRBV5-1 and J is TRBJ2-7; TRBD2 aligns across 7 bases. The J segment lost 5 bases and the V segment lost 2 bases, leaving 13 bases of the junction unmatched. The CDR3 is made up of 16 amino acids. CDR1 and CDR2 from the germline V gene are SGHRS and YFSETQ. The DNA of the CDR3 is TGCGCCAGCAGCTTTCGTGCCGGCGGGAGAGTCGACGAGCAGTACTTC. This sequence encodes CASSFRAGGRVDEQYF.

This rearrangement joins TRBV9 to TRBJ2-5; TRBD2 agrees at 7 bases. Germline-derived CDR1 and CDR2 are SGDLS and YYNGEE. With V trimmed by 4 bases and J by 2 bases, 8 bases remained unmatched. The CDR3 extends over 15 amino acids. The CDR3 DNA reads as TGTGCCAGCAGCCACCTAGCGGCCACTCAAGAGACCCAGTACTTC. This sequence encodes CASSHLAATQETQYF.

This clone was picked up a small number of times. J is TRBJ1-2 and V is TRBV11-1; 9 bases line up with TRBD1. This CDR3 is built from 15 residues. Germline V gene lookup returns CDR1 SGHAT and CDR2 FQDESV (reference sequence). The trim removed 5 bases at V and 2 bases at J, leaving 6 bases unmatched. Here the CDR3 DNA reads TGTGCCAGCAGCGGATGGACAGGGGCCAACTATGGCTACACCTTC. Its translation: CASSGWTGANYGYTF.

This clone was counted between two and nine times. V is TRBV9 and J is TRBJ1-2; 8 nucleotides agree with TRBD1. V lost 4 bases and J lost 2; bases outside the gene matches: 4. CDR3 length: 14 amino acids. CDR1 SGDLS and CDR2 YYNGEE come from the germline V gene. The CDR3 DNA follows: TGTGCCAGCAGCCCAGGACAGGGAAACTATGGCTACACCTTC. Protein product: CASSPGQGNYGYTF.

V gene TRBV7-6 combines with J gene TRBJ2-2; 8 bases are a match to TRBD2. This CDR3 contains 18 residues. Germline V gives CDR1 SGHVS, CDR2 FNYEAQ. J was trimmed by 3 bases and V by 2 bases; bases with no gene match: 11. The CDR3 reads CASSLSIATSAHTGELFF. CDR3 DNA sequence: TGTGCCAGCAGCTTAAGTATAGCGACTAGCGCACACACCGGGGAGCTGTTTTTT.

V is TRBV30 and J is TRBJ2-7; D is possibly TRBD2 (6 bases). Trimming stripped 0 bases from V and 4 bases from J, with 16 bases between. This CDR3 is built from 15 residues. From germline, CDR1 is GTSNPN and CDR2 SVGIG (reference sequence). CDR3 DNA: TGTGCCTGGAGTGTACGGTTAGGGCGGGGATACGAGCAGTACTTC. Its translation is CAWSVRLGRGYEQYF.

For this clone: The junction differs from germline at one of its ends, possibly a read error. This chain uses TRBV25-1 with TRBJ1-1, with D perhaps TRBD1 (5 bases). CDR1 is MGHDK and CDR2 is SYGVNS in the germline V gene. The CDR3 loop spans 14 amino acids. The CDR3 loop is CASSESGHNTEAFF. In nucleotides, the CDR3 is TGTGCCAGCAGCGAATCAGGACACAACACTGAAGCTTTCTTT.

V gene TRBV7-8 combines with J gene TRBJ1-4; 8 positions agree with TRBD1. The CDR3 loop spans 16 amino acids. V dropped 5 bases and J dropped 5; count of bases not matched to a gene: 10. CDR1 is SGHVS and CDR2 is FQNEAQ in the germline V gene. The chain's CDR3 is CASSPDRGGGNEKLFF. In DNA, the CDR3 is TGTGCCAGCAGCCCCGACAGGGGCGGCGGCAATGAAAAACTGTTTTTT.

The chain combines TRBV30 with TRBJ1-3; D not certain. Deletions cut 7 bases from V and 0 bases from J, with 10 bases between. CDR1 and CDR2 (germline): GTSNPN, SVGIG (reference sequence). This CDR3 contains 13 residues. The DNA for the CDR3 is TGTGCCTTCGAAACTAACTCTGGAAACACCATATATTTT. Protein product: CAFETNSGNTIYF.

The chain is built from TRBV7-2 and TRBJ2-7; 11 bases are a match to TRBD2. CDR3 length: 18 residues. CDR1 is SGHTA and CDR2 is FQGNSA in the germline V gene. After removal of 1 base from V and 0 bases from J, the junction contained 8 bases not matched to a gene. CDR3: CASSLESTSGVSSYEQYF. The CDR3 DNA follows: TGTGCCAGCAGCTTAGAGTCGACTAGCGGGGTGAGCTCCTACGAGCAGTACTTC. The entire variable domain, with the rest obtained from reference TRBV7-2 and TRBJ2-7, is as follows: GAGVSQSPSNKVTEKGKDVELRCDPISGHTALYWYRQSLGQGLEFLIYFQGNSAPDKSGLPSDRFSAERTGGSVSTLTIQRTQQEDSAVYLCASSLESTSGVSSYEQYFGPGTRLTVT.

The chain employs TRBV11-3 and TRBJ2-1, with 7 positions matching TRBD2. The germline V gene has CDR1 SGHNT and CDR2 YENEEA. CDR3 length: 19 residues. Trimming took 5 bases from V and 1 from J; bases not matched to a gene: 17. The DNA for the CDR3 is TGTGCCAGCAGCCCGCCGCGGTTCGGCGGGAGCTGGTCCTACAATGAGCAGTTCTTC. Protein product: CASSPPRFGGSWSYNEQFF. Full variable domain (outside the CDR3, taken from reference TRBV11-3 and TRBJ2-1): EAGVVQSPRYKIIEKKQPVAFWCNPISGHNTLYWYLQNLGQGPELLIRYENEEAVDDSQLPKDRFSAERLKGVDSTLKIQPAELGDSAVYLCASSPPRFGGSWSYNEQFFGPGTRLTVL.

The chain combines TRBV2 with TRBJ1-1; D is ambiguous. CDR1 is SNHLY, CDR2 FYNNEI, per germline. The V and J ends lost 6 bases and 1 base respectively, with 9 bases between them. The CDR3 has 13 residues. Written as DNA, the CDR3 is TGTGCCAGCAGAGTGGACTCGAACACTGAAGCTTTCTTT. The encoded protein is CASRVDSNTEAFF.

V and J are TRBV5-1 and TRBJ2-7; 8 nucleotides align to TRBD1. The germline CDR1 and CDR2 sequences are SGHRS and YFSETQ. This CDR3 has 14 residues. V lost 0 bases to trimming and J lost 7 bases; unmatched junction nucleotides: 6. The CDR3 coding sequence is TGCGCCAGCAGCTTGGGACAGGGGTACTGGGAGCAGTACTTC. It is translated as CASSLGQGYWEQYF. Drawing the rest from reference TRBV5-1 and TRBJ2-7, the complete variable domain is KAGVTQTPRYLIKTRGQQVTLSCSPISGHRSVSWYQQTPGQGLQFLFEYFSETQRNKGNFPGRFSGRQFSNSRSEMNVSTLELGDSALYLCASSLGQGYWEQYFGPGTRLTVT.